This T cell receptor beta chain appears in the sequencing data of a study of T cell repertoires in cytomegalovirus infection. Across the whole study: Indications came from public TCR beta signatures; they pointed to CMV infection and to a matching HLA type. The study's findings and limits: CMV carriers having the relevant HLA were flagged by cumulative public TCR beta family frequency. Across the ex vivo response, the dominant clonotypes were HLA-C-restricted CMV-specific TCR beta clonotypes.

TCRdb reprocessed the reads with MiXCR, giving one entry per CDR3 protein. The table includes approximately 630,000 distinct CDR3 sequences, 20% to 25% detected once. Of note for this clonotype: Antigen: not known.

Losses at the gene ends were 2 bases for V and 9 bases for J; bases not matched to a gene: 12. The CDR3 has 16 residues. Germline loops: CDR1 DFQATT, CDR2 SNEGSKA (reference sequence). The TCR sequence derives from a human donor in good health (CMV status not recorded). Some clones in this sample may be carry-over from other donors' samples. The sequenced sample was CD8+ T cells from PBMCs. The gene calls are TRBV20-1 and TRBJ2-1; 11 bases are a match to TRBD2. As DNA, the CDR3 is TGCAGTGCTAGACCTCTAGCGGGGGGCAAGTTGGTTGAGCAGTTCTTC. This translates into CSARPLAGGKLVEQFF.